Listed below are T cell receptor beta chains from one sample, sequenced in a study of CD8+ T cells in alopecia areata. The repertoire was sequenced with immunoSEQ multiplex PCR; TCRdb's copy has only in-frame clones and lacks some. The sample contains 90,000 to 120,000 clones, 84% of which appear only once. The source was CD8+ T cells sorted from blood, collected at week 24, from a patient treated with tofacitinib. All receptors come from a human donor with alopecia areata. CDR3s leave out the opening cysteine and the closing phenylalanine or tryptophan. D genes are given only for firm matches. The size entry is marked missing in some rows and otherwise reads once, few, many or a size class.

D: NA
size: NA
V: TRBV27
CDR3: ASSLGLGWNEQF

D: NA
size: NA
V: TRBV6-1
CDR3: ASSDAKGVTGANVLT

D: TRBD1
size: NA
V: TRBV9
CDR3: ASSPRTGRGYGYT

D: NA
size: NA
V: TRBV5-1
CDR3: ASSCGTTLNYGYT

D: NA
size: NA
V: TRBV30
CDR3: AGRGRNEQF

D: NA
size: few
V: TRBV7-9
CDR3: ASSLGRVLYNEQF

D: NA
size: NA
V: TRBV4-1
CDR3: ASSQDGAGERPQH

D: NA
size: NA
V: TRBV7-9
CDR3: ASSLRAYRDQETQY

D: TRBD1
size: NA
V: TRBV4-3
CDR3: ASSIRQGGAAF

D: NA
size: once
V: TRBV5-1
CDR3: ASSLGSYSSYEQY

D: TRBD2
size: NA
V: TRBV19
CDR3: ASSFGTSDYNEQF

D: TRBD1
size: NA
V: TRBV5-6
CDR3: ASSSPTGDGTEAF

D: TRBD1
size: few
V: TRBV4-1
CDR3: ASSPVQGEVEQY

D: NA
size: NA
V: TRBV27
CDR3: ASSFLDTGTDTQY

D: NA
size: NA
V: TRBV5-6
CDR3: ASSLGNSGGVGVEEKLF

D: TRBD1
size: NA
V: TRBV6-5
CDR3: ASSYGPLDRGTEAF

D: NA
size: NA
V: TRBV7-9
CDR3: ASSDYKRLPGPTYEQY

D: NA
size: NA
V: TRBV4-1
CDR3: ASSQEFTGREKLF

D: TRBD1
size: NA
V: TRBV5-6
CDR3: ASSPGGEAF

D: TRBD1
size: NA
V: TRBV23-1
CDR3: ASTSKPGQGARNYGYT

D: TRBD1
size: NA
V: TRBV5-6
CDR3: ASSLGTGGAYEQY

D: NA
size: NA
V: TRBV13
CDR3: ASSPRWGTYTEAF

D: NA
size: NA
V: TRBV27
CDR3: ASSDSDGGLIPYEQY

D: TRBD2
size: NA
V: TRBV2
CDR3: ASSEGTGGLETQY

D: NA
size: NA
V: TRBV5-5
CDR3: ASSLALDGTDTQY

D: NA
size: NA
V: TRBV5-5
CDR3: ASSLEGGANVLT

D: NA
size: NA
V: TRBV9
CDR3: ASSVEGVPTDTQY

D: NA
size: NA
V: TRBV6-5
CDR3: ASSYGGHTSRRGYT

D: NA
size: NA
V: TRBV15
CDR3: ATSPDSHTEAF

D: NA
size: NA
V: TRBV15
CDR3: ATSSSSGQRYEQY

D: NA
size: NA
V: TRBV9
CDR3: ASSVFPGTSMYEQY

D: NA
size: NA
V: TRBV6-6
CDR3: ASSYRGKGIGEQY

D: NA
size: few
V: TRBV5-4
CDR3: ASILTGSRGNTEAF

D: NA
size: NA
V: TRBV2
CDR3: ASSTADEFNQPQH

D: NA
size: NA
V: TRBV6-5
CDR3: ASSPGESGYEQY

D: TRBD1
size: once
V: TRBV7-9
CDR3: ASSRGPGQARTEAF

D: TRBD1
size: NA
V: TRBV7-9
CDR3: ASSQTGTSYEQY